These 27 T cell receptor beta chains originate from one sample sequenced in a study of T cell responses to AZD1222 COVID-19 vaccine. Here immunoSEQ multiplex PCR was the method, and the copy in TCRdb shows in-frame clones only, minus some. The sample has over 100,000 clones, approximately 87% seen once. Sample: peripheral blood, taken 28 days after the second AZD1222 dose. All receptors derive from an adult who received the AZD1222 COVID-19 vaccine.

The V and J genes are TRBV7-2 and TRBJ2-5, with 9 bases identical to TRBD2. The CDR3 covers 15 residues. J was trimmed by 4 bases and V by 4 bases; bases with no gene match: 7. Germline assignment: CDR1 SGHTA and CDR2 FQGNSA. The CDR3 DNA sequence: TGTGCCAGCAGCTATAGCGGGGGCATCGGAGAGACCCAGTACTTC. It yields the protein CASSYSGGIGETQYF. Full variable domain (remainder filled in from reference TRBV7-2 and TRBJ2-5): GAGVSQSPSNKVTEKGKDVELRCDPISGHTALYWYRQSLGQGLEFLIYFQGNSAPDKSGLPSDRFSAERTGGSVSTLTIQRTQQEDSAVYLCASSYSGGIGETQYFGPGTRLLVL.

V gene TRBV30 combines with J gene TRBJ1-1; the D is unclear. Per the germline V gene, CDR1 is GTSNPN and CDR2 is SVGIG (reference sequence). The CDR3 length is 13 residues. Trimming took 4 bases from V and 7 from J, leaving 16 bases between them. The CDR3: CAWTPLAWGEAFF. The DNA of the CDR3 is TGTGCCTGGACCCCCCTGGCTTGGGGTGAAGCTTTCTTT. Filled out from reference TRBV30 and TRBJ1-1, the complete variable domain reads SQTIHQWPATLVQPVGSPLSLECTVEGTSNPNLYWYRQAAGRGLQLLFYSVGIGQISSEVPQNLSASRPQDRQFILSSKKLLLSDSGFYLCAWTPLAWGEAFFGQGTRLTVV.

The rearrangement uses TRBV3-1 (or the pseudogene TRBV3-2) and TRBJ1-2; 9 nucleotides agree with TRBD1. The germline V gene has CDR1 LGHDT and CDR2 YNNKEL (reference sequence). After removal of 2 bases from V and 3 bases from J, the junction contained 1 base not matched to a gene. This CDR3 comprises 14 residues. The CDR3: CASSQWDRDYGYTF. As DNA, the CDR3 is TGTGCCAGCAGCCAATGGGACAGGGACTATGGCTACACCTTC.

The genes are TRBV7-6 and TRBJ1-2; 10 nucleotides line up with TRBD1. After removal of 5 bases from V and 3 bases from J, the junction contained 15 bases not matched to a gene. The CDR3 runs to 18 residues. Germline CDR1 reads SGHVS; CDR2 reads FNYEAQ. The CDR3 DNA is TGTGCCAGCAGCGTGGGTCGTCTATCAGGACAGGGGGACTATGGCTACACCTTC. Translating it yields CASSVGRLSGQGDYGYTF.

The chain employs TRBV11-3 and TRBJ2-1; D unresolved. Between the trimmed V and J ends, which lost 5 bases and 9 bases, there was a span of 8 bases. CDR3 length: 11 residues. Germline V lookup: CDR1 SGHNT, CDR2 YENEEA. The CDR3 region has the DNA TGTGCCAGCAGCCGCGGTATTGAGCAGTTCTTC. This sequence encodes CASSRGIEQFF.

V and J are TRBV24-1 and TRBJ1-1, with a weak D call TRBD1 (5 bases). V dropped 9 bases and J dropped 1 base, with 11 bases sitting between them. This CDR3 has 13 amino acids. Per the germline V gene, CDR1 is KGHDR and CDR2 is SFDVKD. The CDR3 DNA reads TGTGCCACCTGTGGGGGGAGGAACACTGAAGCTTTCTTT. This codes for CATCGGRNTEAFF.

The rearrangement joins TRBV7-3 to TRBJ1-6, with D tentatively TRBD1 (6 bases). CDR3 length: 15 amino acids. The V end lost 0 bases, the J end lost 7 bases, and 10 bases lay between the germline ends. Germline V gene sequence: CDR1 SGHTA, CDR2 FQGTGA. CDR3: CASSLTPDRNSPLHF. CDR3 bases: TGTGCCAGCAGCTTAACGCCCGACAGGAATTCACCCCTCCACTTT.

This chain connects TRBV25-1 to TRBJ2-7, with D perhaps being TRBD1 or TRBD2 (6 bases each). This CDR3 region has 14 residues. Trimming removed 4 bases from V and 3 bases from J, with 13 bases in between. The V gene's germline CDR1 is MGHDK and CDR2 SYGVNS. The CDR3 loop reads CASSGGGSGYEQYF. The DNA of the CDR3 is TGTGCCAGCAGTGGAGGGGGTAGCGGCTACGAGCAGTACTTC.

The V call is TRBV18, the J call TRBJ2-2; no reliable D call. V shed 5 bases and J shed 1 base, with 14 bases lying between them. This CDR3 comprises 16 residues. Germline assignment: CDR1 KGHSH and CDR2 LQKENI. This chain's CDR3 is CASSERDLRNTGELFF. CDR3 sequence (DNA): TGTGCCAGCTCAGAAAGAGATTTGAGGAACACCGGGGAGCTGTTTTTT.

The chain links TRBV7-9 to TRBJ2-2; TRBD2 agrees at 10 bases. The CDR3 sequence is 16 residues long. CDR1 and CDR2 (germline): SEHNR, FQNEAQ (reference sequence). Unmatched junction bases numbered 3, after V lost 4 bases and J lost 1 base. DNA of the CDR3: TGTGCCAGCAGCTCGGGACTAGCGTGGAACACCGGGGAGCTGTTTTTT. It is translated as CASSSGLAWNTGELFF.

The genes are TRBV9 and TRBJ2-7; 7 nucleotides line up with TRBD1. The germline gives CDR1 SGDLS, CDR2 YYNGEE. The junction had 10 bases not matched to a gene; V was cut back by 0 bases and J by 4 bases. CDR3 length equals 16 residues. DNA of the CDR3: TGTGCCAGCAGCGTAGAGGGAACAGGGGCCCCTTACGAGCAGTACTTC. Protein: CASSVEGTGAPYEQYF.

CDR3 loop: CASSDRGRFYTIYF. CDR3 DNA: TGTGCCAGCAGCGACAGGGGACGATTTTACACCATATATTTT. J is TRBJ1-3 and V is TRBV13; 8 nucleotides match TRBD1. V was clipped by 5 bases and J by 8 bases; unmatched bases: 8. Germline V gives CDR1 PRHDT, CDR2 FYEKMQ (reference sequence). CDR3 size: 14 residues.

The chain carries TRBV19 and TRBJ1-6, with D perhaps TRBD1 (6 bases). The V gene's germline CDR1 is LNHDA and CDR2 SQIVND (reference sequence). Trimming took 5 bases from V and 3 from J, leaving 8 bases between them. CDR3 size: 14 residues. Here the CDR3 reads CASSPDSYNSPLHF. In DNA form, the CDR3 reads TGTGCCAGTAGTCCGGACAGCTATAATTCACCCCTCCACTTT.

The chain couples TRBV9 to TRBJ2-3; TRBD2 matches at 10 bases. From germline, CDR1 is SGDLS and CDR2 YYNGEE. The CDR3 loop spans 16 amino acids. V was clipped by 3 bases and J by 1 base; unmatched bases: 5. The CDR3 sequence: CASSAITSGGTDTQYF. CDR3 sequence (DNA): TGTGCCAGCAGCGCAATTACTAGCGGGGGCACAGATACGCAGTATTTT.

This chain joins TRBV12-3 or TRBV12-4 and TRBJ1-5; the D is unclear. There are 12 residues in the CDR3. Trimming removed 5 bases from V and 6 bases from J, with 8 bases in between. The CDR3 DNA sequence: TGTGCCAGCAGTCAAGGGAGTCAGCCCCAGCATTTT. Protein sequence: CASSQGSQPQHF.

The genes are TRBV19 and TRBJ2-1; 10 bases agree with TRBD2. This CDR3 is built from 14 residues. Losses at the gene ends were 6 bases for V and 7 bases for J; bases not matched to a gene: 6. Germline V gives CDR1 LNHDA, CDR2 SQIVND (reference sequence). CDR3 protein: CASRSGGAKNEQFF. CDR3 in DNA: TGTGCCAGTAGAAGCGGGGGGGCAAAAAATGAGCAGTTCTTC.

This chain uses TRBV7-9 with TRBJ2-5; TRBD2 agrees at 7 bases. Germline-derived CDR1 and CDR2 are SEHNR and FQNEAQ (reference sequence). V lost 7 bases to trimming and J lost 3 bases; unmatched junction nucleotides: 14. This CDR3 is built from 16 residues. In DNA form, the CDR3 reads TGTGCCAGCATCCCGGGGGGAGGGAAGGCGGAAGAGACCCAGTACTTC. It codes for CASIPGGGKAEETQYF.

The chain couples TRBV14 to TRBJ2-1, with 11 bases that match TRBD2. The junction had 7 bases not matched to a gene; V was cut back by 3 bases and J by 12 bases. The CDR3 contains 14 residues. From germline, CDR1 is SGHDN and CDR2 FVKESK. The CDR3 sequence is CASSQGNLAGGQFF. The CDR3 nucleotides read TGTGCCAGCAGCCAGGGAAACCTAGCGGGGGGGCAGTTCTTC.

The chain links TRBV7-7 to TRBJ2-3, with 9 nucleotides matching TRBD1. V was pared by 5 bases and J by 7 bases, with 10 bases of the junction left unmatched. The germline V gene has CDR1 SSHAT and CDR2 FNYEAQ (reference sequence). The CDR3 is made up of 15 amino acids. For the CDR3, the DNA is TGTGCCAGCAGCCCACCGGGACAGGGAGTAAATACGCAGTATTTT. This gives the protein CASSPPGQGVNTQYF.

The CDR3: CAWSPGLESTQYF. Here the CDR3 DNA reads TGTGCCTGGAGCCCGGGACTAGAGTCTACGCAGTATTTT. The chain links TRBV30 to TRBJ2-3; 8 bases are a match to TRBD2. V lost 3 bases to trimming and J lost 8 bases; unmatched junction nucleotides: 7. CDR3 length equals 13 residues. CDR1 is GTSNPN, CDR2 SVGIG, per germline (reference sequence).

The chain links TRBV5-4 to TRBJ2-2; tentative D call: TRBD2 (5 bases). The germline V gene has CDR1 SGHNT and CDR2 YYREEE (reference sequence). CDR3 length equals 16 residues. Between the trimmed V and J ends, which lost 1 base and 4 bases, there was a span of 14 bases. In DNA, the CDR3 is TGTGCCAGCAGCTTGTTTTCCGGGATGGGCACCGGGGAGCTGTTTTTT. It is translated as CASSLFSGMGTGELFF.

The CDR3 sequence: CASSPGSSQGRDTQYF. DNA for the CDR3: TGTGCCAGCAGCCCGGGCTCGTCTCAGGGGAGGGATACGCAGTATTTT. The gene calls are TRBV7-3 and TRBJ2-3; tentatively, D is TRBD1 or TRBD2 (6 bases each). The V end lost 5 bases, the J end lost 6 bases, and 21 bases lay between the germline ends. From germline, CDR1 is SGHTA and CDR2 FQGTGA. The CDR3 has 16 amino acids. Complete variable domain (other parts from reference TRBV7-3 and TRBJ2-3): GAGVSQTPSNKVTEKGKYVELRCDPISGHTALYWYRQSLGQGPEFLIYFQGTGAADDSGLPNDRFFAVRPEGSVSTLKIQRTERGDSAVYLCASSPGSSQGRDTQYFGPGTRLTVL.

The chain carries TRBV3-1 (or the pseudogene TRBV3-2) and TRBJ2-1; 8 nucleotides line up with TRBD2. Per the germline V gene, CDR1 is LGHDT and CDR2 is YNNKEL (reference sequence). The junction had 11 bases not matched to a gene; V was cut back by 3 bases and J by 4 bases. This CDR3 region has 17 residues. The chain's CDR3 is CASSQETAGELYNEQFF. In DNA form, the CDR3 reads TGTGCCAGCAGCCAGGAGACAGCGGGAGAGTTGTACAATGAGCAGTTCTTC.

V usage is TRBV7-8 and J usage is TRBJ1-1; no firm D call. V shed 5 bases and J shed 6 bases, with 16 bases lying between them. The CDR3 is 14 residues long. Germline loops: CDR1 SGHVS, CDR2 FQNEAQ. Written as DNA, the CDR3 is TGTGCCAGCAGCCTCTTGGGAGGGAGGGCTGAAGCTTTCTTT. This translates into CASSLLGGRAEAFF.

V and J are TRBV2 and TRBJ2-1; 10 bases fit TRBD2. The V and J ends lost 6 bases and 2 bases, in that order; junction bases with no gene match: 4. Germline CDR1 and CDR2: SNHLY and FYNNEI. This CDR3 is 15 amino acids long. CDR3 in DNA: TGTGCCAGCAGCGGACTAGCGGAGACCTACAATGAGCAGTTCTTC. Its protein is CASSGLAETYNEQFF.

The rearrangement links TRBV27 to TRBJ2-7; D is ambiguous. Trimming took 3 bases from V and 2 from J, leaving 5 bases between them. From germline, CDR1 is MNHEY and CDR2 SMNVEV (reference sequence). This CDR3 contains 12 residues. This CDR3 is CASSLVAYEQYF. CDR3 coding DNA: TGTGCCAGCAGTTTGGTAGCCTACGAGCAGTACTTC.

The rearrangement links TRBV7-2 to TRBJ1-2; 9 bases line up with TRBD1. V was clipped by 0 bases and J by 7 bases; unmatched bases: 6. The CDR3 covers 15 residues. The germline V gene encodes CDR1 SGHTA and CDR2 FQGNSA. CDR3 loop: CASSLATRTGVGYTF. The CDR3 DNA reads TGTGCCAGCAGCTTAGCAACCCGGACAGGGGTTGGCTACACCTTC.